The clone carrying this TCR beta chain has at least ten counts. Its antigen remains unknown. CDR3 regions were amplified by Arm-PCR using iRepertoire HTBI primers to build TCR beta libraries. TCRdb re-analysed the multiplex PCR reads in MiXCR, keeping a single row per CDR3 protein. This sample has about 620,000 distinct CDR3 sequences, with under 20% found just once. The sample comes from a study of regulatory T cells in long-lasting Graves disease. Study observations and caveats: TCR diversity in persistent Graves' patients was below that of newly diagnosed ones. TRBV28, TRBJ1-2 and TRBJ2-5 were favored in persistent disease.

Time point: newly diagnosed GD, antithyroid drugs for less than 3 months. Extracted PBMC RNA gave rise to the TCR library. Germline V gene data show CDR1 as MNHEY and CDR2 as SMNVEV (reference sequence). Trimming left V 6 bases short and J 4 bases short, with 15 bases between. The CDR3 totals 14 residues. These data also featured in a second study, about T cells in Graves' hyperthyroidism and ophthalmopathy.

The specimen was peripheral blood mononuclear cells (PBMCs), collected at new diagnosis, from a patient treated with antithyroid drugs. This receptor was obtained from a woman in her 30s with Graves disease. This chain connects TRBV27 to TRBJ1-2, with a possible D match to TRBD1 (6 bases). In DNA, the CDR3 is TGTGCCAGCAGAGAACACACAGGGAGCTATGGCTACACCTTC. Its protein product is CASREHTGSYGYTF.